This is a list of T cell receptor beta chains from one sample in a study of blood T cell repertoires in COVID-19. TCRdb keeps only in-frame clones here, not all; method: immunoSEQ multiplex PCR. The table shows roughly 120,000 clones, with under 95% occurring only once. Sequencing was performed on peripheral blood. These receptors all stem from a man between 60 and 70 years old with COVID-19, enrolled during active disease. CDR3s include the opening cysteine and the closing phenylalanine or tryptophan. The D gene is left open where the match is weak.

- | TRBV5-6 | CASSLGAQPQHF
TRBD1 | TRBV11-2 | CASTALTGDGYTF
TRBD2 | TRBV9 | CASSAGLAGSGQETQYF
- | TRBV3-1/TRBV3-2 | CASSQPSTGGTEAFF
- | TRBV30 | CAWSLGGGIGTEAFF
TRBD2 | TRBV7-2 | CASSLGSGSSYNEQFF
TRBD1 | TRBV19 | CASRWTGGNQPQHF
TRBD1 | TRBV19 | CASRGQGTYNEQFF
TRBD1 | TRBV28 | CASSRRQGSSDYEQYF
- | TRBV7-2 | CASSLAALRSGELFF
- | TRBV5-1 | CASSLDGSGYEQYF